The 8 T cell receptor beta chains listed next were all sequenced from one sample in a study of radiation and T cells in renal cell carcinoma. As to time point: blood 2 weeks post-SBRT. The treatment was: 15 Gy SBRT to primary tumor, nephrectomy 4 weeks later. Assay: immunoSEQ multiplex PCR; the TCRdb copy retains only in-frame clones and omits some. The sample yields about 150,000 clones, roughly 86% seen once. The source was blood, collected from a patient whose treatment included radiotherapy and nephrectomy. The receptors shown here come from a woman in her fifties or sixties with renal cell carcinoma.

This chain connects TRBV5-1 to TRBJ1-1; tentatively, D is TRBD1 (5 bases). This CDR3 has 15 amino acids. With 1 base removed from V and 3 bases from J, the gap between germline ends came to 13 bases. Per the germline V gene, CDR1 is SGHRS and CDR2 is YFSETQ. The CDR3 DNA sequence: TGCGCCAGCAGCTTGAGTGCAGGGACCTACACTGAAGCTTTCTTT. This translates into CASSLSAGTYTEAFF.

The V and J genes are TRBV9 and TRBJ2-6; D remains unclear. The CDR3 has 18 residues. The germline gives CDR1 SGDLS, CDR2 YYNGEE. V lost 0 bases and J lost 0, with 13 bases in between. The CDR3 nucleotides read TGTGCCAGCAGCGTAGAGGGCACACGAAACTCTGGGGCCAACGTCCTGACTTTC. Protein sequence: CASSVEGTRNSGANVLTF.

This rearrangement joins TRBV19 to TRBJ2-5, with 12 bases matching TRBD2. With 3 bases clipped from V and 5 bases from J, the junction kept 10 bases outside the gene matches. This CDR3 has 17 amino acids. Per the germline V gene, CDR1 is LNHDA and CDR2 is SQIVND (reference sequence). CDR3 DNA sequence: TGTGCCAGTAGTATCTGGACTAGCGGGGCTAACCCGGAGACCCAGTACTTC. This gives the protein CASSIWTSGANPETQYF.

V and J are TRBV19 and TRBJ2-3; 9 positions match TRBD1. V trimming: 6 bases; J trimming: 3 bases; junction bases outside the gene matches: 10. The CDR3 covers 16 residues. The germline V gene encodes CDR1 LNHDA and CDR2 SQIVND (reference sequence). The CDR3 nucleotides are TGTGCCAGTAGAGAAACCGGGACAGGGAAAACAGATACGCAGTATTTT. Translated, it gives CASRETGTGKTDTQYF.

This rearrangement joins TRBV6-6 to TRBJ2-7; D is ambiguous. Per germline, CDR1 MNHNY and CDR2 SVGAGI (reference sequence). CDR3 length: 15 residues. V was trimmed by 5 bases and J by 1 base, leaving 15 bases between them. CDR3 loop: CASSVGPRRSYEQYF. CDR3 nucleotide sequence: TGTGCCAGCAGTGTCGGTCCCCGTAGATCCTACGAGCAGTACTTC.

This chain connects TRBV29-1 to TRBJ1-2; D unresolved. The CDR3 is made up of 12 amino acids. Per the germline V gene, CDR1 is SQVTM and CDR2 is ANQGSEA. V shed 7 bases and J shed 7 bases, with 16 bases lying between them. Written as DNA, the CDR3 is TGCAGCGCCGGGGAGCCGGGAGCTGGCTACACCTTC. Its protein product is CSAGEPGAGYTF.

The V call is TRBV6-6, the J call TRBJ1-2, with a possible D match to TRBD1 (6 bases). V was cut by 0 bases and J by 5 bases, with 13 bases left in between. Germline loops: CDR1 MNHNY, CDR2 SVGAGI (reference sequence). The CDR3 has 15 residues. Written as DNA, the CDR3 is TGTGCCAGCAGTTACTCGCAGGGGCCCCCATATGGCTACACCTTC. It translates to CASSYSQGPPYGYTF.

Of note for this clone: At one end the junction does not follow the germline gene, possibly because of a read error. The V call is TRBV4-1, the J call TRBJ2-7, with 10 bases lining up with TRBD1. This CDR3 is 15 amino acids long. Germline V lookup: CDR1 MGHRA, CDR2 YSYEKL. Here the CDR3 DNA reads TGCGCCAGCAGTCAAGCCGGGACAGGGGCCTACGAGCAGTACTTC. This encodes CASSQAGTGAYEQYF.